The T cell receptor (beta chain) described here comes from a study of human T cells and chemical hapten exposure. Germline lookup yields CDR1 SGHTA and CDR2 FQGNSA. The CDR3 length equals 8 residues, ends included. Overall study results and limits: The number of TCRs over 1 in 1000 frequency stayed unchanged after DPC.

TCRdb re-derived calls from the RACE reads in MiXCR, one entry per CDR3 protein. The data show roughly 120,000 distinct CDR3 sequences, approximately 9.1% seen once. This clonotype was seen repeatedly, ten times or more. The antigen is unknown. The CDR3 does not close with the conserved phenylalanine or tryptophan, likely indicating a read error. Because the CDR3's place on the DNA is in doubt, the DNA is left out and the CDR3 is given as listed by TCRdb. The time point denotes: healthy volunteer bleed at 2 weeks. Sequencing started from total RNA isolated from unfractionated whole blood. This clonotype was sampled from a male donor in good health. Some clones in this sample may be carry-over from other donors' samples. The chain employs TRBV7-2 and TRBJ2-7; TRBD1 is taken as the D call from the table, unchecked against the DNA. The specimen was whole blood. CDR3 residues: CASSLQGT.